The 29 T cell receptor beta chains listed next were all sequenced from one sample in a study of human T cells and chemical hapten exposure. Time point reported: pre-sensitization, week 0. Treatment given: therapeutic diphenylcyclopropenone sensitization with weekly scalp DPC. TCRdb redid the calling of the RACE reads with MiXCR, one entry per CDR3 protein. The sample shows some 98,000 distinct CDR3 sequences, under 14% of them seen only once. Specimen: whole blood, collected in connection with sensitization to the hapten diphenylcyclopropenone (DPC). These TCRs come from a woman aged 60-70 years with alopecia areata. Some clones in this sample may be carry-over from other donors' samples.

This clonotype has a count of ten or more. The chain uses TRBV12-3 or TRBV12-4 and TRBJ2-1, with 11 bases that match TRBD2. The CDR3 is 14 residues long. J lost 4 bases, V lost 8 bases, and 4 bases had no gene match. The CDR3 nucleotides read TGTGCCAGCGCAAGGACTAGCGGGTACAATGAGCAGTTCTTC. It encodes CASARTSGYNEQFF.

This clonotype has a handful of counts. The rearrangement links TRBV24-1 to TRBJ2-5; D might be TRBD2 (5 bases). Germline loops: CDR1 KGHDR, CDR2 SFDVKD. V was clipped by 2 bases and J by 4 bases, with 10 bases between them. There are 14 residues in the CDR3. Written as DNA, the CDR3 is TGTGCCACCAGTGATTCTGCCCGGGGAGAGACCCAGTACTTC. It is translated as CATSDSARGETQYF.

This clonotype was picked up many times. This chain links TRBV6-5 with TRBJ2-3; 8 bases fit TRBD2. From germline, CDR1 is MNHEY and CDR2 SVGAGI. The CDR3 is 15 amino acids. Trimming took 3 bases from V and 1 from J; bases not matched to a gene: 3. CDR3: CASSYLTSGTDTQYF. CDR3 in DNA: TGTGCCAGCAGTTATCTGACTAGCGGCACAGATACGCAGTATTTT.

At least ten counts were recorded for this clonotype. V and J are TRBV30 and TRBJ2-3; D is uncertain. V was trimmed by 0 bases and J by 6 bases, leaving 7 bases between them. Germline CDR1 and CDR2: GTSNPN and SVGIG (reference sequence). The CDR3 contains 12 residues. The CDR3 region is CAWSVGRDTQYF. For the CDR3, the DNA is TGTGCCTGGAGTGTCGGGCGGGATACGCAGTATTTT.

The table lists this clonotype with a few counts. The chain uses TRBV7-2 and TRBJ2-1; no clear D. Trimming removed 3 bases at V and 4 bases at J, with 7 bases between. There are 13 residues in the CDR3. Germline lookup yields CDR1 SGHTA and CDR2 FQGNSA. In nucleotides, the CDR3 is TGTGCCAGCAGCTTCCTGGGGTACAATGAGCAGTTCTTC. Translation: CASSFLGYNEQFF.

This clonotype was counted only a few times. The CDR3 protein is CASSLGSTNTGELFF. For the CDR3, the DNA is TGCGCCAGCAGCTTGGGGTCTACGAACACCGGGGAGCTGTTTTTT. The chain joins TRBV5-1 to TRBJ2-2; D uncertain. Germline CDR1 and CDR2: SGHRS and YFSETQ. The length of the CDR3 is 15 residues. Trimming removed 0 bases at V and 0 bases at J, with 6 bases between.

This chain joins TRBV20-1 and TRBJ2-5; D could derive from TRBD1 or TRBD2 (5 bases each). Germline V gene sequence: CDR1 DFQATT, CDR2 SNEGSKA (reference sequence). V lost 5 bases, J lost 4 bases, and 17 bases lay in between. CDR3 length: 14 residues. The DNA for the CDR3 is TGCAGTGCTCGTAAAACCGGGACGGGAGAGACCCAGTACTTC. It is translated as CSARKTGTGETQYF.

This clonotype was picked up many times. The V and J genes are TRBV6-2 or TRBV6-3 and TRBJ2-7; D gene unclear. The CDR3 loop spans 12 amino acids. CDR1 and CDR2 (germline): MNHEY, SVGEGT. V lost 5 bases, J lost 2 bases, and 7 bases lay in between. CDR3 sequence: CASSNSAYEQYF. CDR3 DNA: TGTGCCAGCAGTAACAGCGCCTACGAGCAGTACTTC.

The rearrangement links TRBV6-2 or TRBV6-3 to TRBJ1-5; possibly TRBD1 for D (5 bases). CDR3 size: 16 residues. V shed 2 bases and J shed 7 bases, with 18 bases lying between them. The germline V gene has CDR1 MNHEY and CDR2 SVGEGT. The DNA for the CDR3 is TGTGCCAGCAGTTACGACAGCTTCCAGACGCAACAGCCCCAGCATTTT. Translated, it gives CASSYDSFQTQQPQHF.

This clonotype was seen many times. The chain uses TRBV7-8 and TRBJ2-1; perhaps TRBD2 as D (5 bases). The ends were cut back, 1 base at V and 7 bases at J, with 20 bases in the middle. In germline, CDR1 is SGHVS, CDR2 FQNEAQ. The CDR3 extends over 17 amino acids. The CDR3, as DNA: TGTGCCAGCAGCTTAGGAGCGCTGGCCACGAGGGCAAATGAGCAGTTCTTC. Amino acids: CASSLGALATRANEQFF.

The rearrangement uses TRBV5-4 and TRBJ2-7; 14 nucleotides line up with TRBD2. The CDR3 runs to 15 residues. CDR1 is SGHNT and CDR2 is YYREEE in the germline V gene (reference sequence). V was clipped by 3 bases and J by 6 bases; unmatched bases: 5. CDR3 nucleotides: TGTGCCAGCAGCTACGGACTAGCGGGGGGCTCCGAGCAGTACTTC. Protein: CASSYGLAGGSEQYF.

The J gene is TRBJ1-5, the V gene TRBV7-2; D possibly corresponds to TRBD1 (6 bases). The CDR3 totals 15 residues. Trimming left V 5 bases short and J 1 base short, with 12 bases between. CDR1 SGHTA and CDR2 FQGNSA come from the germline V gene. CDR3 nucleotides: TGTGCCAGCAGCCAGGACAGTCTAAGCAATCAGCCCCAGCATTTT. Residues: CASSQDSLSNQPQHF.

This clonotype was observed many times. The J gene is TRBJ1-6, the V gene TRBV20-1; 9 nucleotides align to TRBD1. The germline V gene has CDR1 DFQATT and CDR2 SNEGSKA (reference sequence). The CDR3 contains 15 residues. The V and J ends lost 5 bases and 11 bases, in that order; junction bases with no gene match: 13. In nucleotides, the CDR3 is TGCAGTGCTTCAACTGGACAGGGGCTTTACGCACCCCTCCACTTT. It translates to CSASTGQGLYAPLHF.

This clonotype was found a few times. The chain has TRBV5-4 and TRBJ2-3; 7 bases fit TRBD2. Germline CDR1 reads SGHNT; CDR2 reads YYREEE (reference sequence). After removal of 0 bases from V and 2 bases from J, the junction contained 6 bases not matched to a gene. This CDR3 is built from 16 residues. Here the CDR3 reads CASSLVTGGPTDTQYF. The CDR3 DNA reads TGTGCCAGCAGCTTGGTAACGGGGGGACCCACAGATACGCAGTATTTT.

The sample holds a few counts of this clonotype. The CDR3 protein is CASSQEEGGYKPYGYTF. CDR3 in DNA: TGTGCCAGCAGCCAAGAGGAAGGCGGGTATAAACCTTATGGCTACACCTTC. This chain links TRBV4-2 with TRBJ1-2; D is unclear. This CDR3 contains 17 residues. The germline V and J ends were trimmed by 0 bases and 5 bases, with 19 bases remaining between them. Germline V gives CDR1 LGHNA, CDR2 YNFKEQ.

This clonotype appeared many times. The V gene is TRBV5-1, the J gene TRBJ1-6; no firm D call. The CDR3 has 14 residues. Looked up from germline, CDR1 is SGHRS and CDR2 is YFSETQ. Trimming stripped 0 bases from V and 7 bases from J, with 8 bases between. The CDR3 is CASSLGAGNSPLHF. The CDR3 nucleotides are TGCGCCAGCAGCTTGGGGGCAGGAAATTCACCCCTCCACTTT.

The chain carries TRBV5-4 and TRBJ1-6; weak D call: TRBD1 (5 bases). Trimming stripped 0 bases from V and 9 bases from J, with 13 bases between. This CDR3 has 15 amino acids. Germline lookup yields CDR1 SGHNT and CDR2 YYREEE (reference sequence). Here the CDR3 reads CASSLVAGMSSPLHF. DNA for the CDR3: TGTGCCAGCAGCTTGGTGGCAGGGATGAGTTCACCCCTCCACTTT.

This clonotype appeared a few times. In DNA, the CDR3 is TGCAGCGTCTTACTTACAGGCACAGATACGCAGTATTTT. It yields the protein CSVLLTGTDTQYF. The chain recombines TRBV29-1 with TRBJ2-3, with D uncertain. This CDR3 is 13 amino acids long. Germline loops: CDR1 SQVTM, CDR2 ANQGSEA. The V and J ends lost 6 bases and 1 base respectively, with 11 bases between them.

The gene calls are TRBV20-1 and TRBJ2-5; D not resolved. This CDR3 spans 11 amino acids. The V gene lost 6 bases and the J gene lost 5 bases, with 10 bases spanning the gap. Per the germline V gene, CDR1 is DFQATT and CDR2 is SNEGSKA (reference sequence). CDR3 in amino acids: CSAPPRETQYF. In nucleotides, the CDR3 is TGCAGTGCCCCTCCGAGGGAGACCCAGTACTTC.

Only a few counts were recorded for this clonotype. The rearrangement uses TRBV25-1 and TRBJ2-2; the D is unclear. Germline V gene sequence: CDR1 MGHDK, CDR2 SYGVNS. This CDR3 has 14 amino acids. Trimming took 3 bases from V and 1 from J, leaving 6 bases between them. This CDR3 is CASSDPLNTGELFF. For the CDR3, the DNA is TGTGCCAGCAGTGACCCCCTGAACACCGGGGAGCTGTTTTTT.

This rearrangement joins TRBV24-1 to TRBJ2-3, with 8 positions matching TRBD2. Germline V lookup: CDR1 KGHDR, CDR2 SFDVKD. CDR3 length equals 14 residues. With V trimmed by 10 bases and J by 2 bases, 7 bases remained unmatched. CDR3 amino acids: CATSTSGPTDTQYF. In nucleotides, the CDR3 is TGTGCCACATCAACTAGCGGACCCACAGATACGCAGTATTTT.

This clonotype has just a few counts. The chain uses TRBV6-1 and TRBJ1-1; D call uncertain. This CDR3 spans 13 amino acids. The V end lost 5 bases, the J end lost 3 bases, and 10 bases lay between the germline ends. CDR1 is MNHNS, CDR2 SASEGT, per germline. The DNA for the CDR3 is TGTGCCAGCAGTTCTGGGGTAGACACTGAAGCTTTCTTT. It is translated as CASSSGVDTEAFF.

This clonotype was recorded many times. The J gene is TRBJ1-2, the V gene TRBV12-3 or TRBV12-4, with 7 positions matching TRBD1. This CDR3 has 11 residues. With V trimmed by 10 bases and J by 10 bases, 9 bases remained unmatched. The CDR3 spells CATTTTGPYTF. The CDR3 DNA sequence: TGTGCCACTACCACGACAGGGCCCTACACCTTC.

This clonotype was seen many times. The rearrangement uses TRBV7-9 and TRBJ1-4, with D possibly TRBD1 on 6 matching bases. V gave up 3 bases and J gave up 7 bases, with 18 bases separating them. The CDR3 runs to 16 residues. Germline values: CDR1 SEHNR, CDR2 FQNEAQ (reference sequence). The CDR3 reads CASSLGLQGRAEKLFF. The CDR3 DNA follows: TGTGCCAGCAGCTTGGGATTACAGGGACGGGCTGAAAAACTGTTTTTT.

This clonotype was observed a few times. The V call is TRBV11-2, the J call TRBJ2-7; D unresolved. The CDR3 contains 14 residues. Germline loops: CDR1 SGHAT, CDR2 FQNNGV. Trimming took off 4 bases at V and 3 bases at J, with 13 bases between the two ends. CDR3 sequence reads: CASSSHAEVYEQYF. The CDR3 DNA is TGTGCCAGCAGCTCCCACGCTGAAGTCTACGAGCAGTACTTC.

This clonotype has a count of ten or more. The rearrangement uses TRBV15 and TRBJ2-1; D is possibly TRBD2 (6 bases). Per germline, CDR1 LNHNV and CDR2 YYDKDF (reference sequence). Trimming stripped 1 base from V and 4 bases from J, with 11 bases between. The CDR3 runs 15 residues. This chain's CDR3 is CATSRAGVLYNEQFF. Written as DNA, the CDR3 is TGTGCCACCAGCAGAGCGGGGGTGCTGTACAATGAGCAGTTCTTC.

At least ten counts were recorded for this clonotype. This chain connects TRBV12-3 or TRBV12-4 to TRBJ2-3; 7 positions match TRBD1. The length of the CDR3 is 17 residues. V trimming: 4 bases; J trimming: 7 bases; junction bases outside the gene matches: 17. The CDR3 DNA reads TGTGCCAGCAGTTACCCGAACAACAGGGGTCCCTCATATACGCAGTATTTT. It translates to CASSYPNNRGPSYTQYF.

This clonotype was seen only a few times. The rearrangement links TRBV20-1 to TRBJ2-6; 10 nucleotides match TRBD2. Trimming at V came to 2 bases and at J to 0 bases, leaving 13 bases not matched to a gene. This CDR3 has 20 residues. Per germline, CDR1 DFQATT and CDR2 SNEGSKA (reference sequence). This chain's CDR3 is CSARTSSGGPEASGANVLTF. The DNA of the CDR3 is TGCAGTGCTAGAACCAGTAGCGGGGGGCCGGAGGCCTCTGGGGCCAACGTCCTGACTTTC.

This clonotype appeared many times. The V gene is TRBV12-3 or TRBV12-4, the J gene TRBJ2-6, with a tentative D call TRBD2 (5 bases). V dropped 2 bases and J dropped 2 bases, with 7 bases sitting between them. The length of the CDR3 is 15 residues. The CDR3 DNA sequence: TGTGCCAGCAGTTTATCGGGGACTGGGGCCAACGTCCTGACTTTC. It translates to CASSLSGTGANVLTF.